This passage covers 17 T cell receptor beta chains from one sample sequenced in a study of blood T cell repertoires in COVID-19 (TCRdb year 2020). Libraries came from the immunoSEQ multiplex PCR assay. TCRdb re-hosts the immuneACCESS table, in-frame sequences only. Its copies lack some clones; in the studies checked, an unresolved V gene accounts for under half of them, and the cause for the rest is not known. The table for this sample lists under 55,000 clones; around 90% of them were counted only once. The ten top clones hold 2.2% of the sample. Sequenced: peripheral blood. The origin of the receptors is a human donor in a cohort sampled during active COVID-19.

V gene TRBV5-6 combines with J gene TRBJ2-3; maybe TRBD1 (6 bases). The CDR3 is 13 amino acids. Trimming pared 0 bases from V and 5 bases from J, leaving 7 bases between. Germline CDR1 SGHDT, CDR2 YYEEEE. This CDR3 is CASSLGGLDTQYF. DNA for the CDR3: TGTGCCAGCAGCTTGGGGGGGCTAGATACGCAGTATTTT.

The sample holds one count of this clone. V and J are TRBV7-6 and TRBJ2-7; D remains ambiguous. This CDR3 region has 13 residues. Germline V gene lookup returns CDR1 SGHVS and CDR2 FNYEAQ. V lost 1 base and J lost 3, with 7 bases in between. CDR3 in amino acids: CASSLEYGYEQYF. The CDR3 nucleotides are TGTGCCAGCAGCTTAGAGTACGGCTACGAGCAGTACTTC.

V and J are TRBV13 and TRBJ1-1; 9 bases line up with TRBD1. CDR1 is PRHDT and CDR2 is FYEKMQ in the germline V gene (reference sequence). Trimming cost V 5 bases and J 6 bases; bases outside gene matches: 10. CDR3 length equals 15 residues. CDR3 sequence: CASSLGQGTSAEAFF. The CDR3 bases are TGTGCCAGCAGCCTCGGACAGGGGACGTCTGCTGAAGCTTTCTTT.

Only one count was recorded for this clone. The chain recombines TRBV5-4 with TRBJ2-1; 10 bases align to TRBD1. This CDR3 has 16 amino acids. The V gene end was trimmed by 5 bases and the J gene end by 0 bases; junction bases not matched to a gene: 5. Germline CDR1 is SGHNT and CDR2 is YYREEE (reference sequence). This chain's CDR3 is CASSQRTGGSYNEQFF. The CDR3, as DNA: TGTGCCAGCAGTCAAAGGACAGGGGGCTCCTACAATGAGCAGTTCTTC.

The chain employs TRBV27 and TRBJ2-2; TRBD2 is a possible D gene (5 bases). The CDR3 totals 12 residues. The V gene lost 6 bases and the J gene lost 7 bases, with 9 bases spanning the gap. CDR1 and CDR2 from the germline V gene are MNHEY and SMNVEV (reference sequence). CDR3 amino acids: CASSLRGGELFF. The CDR3 DNA sequence: TGTGCCAGCAGCCTCCGGGGCGGGGAGCTGTTTTTT.

The V and J genes are TRBV11-2 and TRBJ2-2; tentative D call: TRBD1 (8 bases). V gave up 5 bases and J gave up 4 bases, with 17 bases separating them. This CDR3 is 16 amino acids long. In germline, CDR1 is SGHAT, CDR2 FQNNGV. The CDR3 region is CASSARQGRGTGELFF. Here the CDR3 DNA reads TGTGCCAGCAGCGCGCGACAGGGGAGGGGCACCGGGGAGCTGTTTTTT.

A note on this clone: Compared with germline, one end of the junction differs, possibly owing to a read error. The gene calls are TRBV7-6 and TRBJ2-7, with 7 bases fitting TRBD2. The CDR3 runs to 15 residues. Germline-derived CDR1 and CDR2 are SGHVS and FNYEAQ. The CDR3 loop is CASSSLSGPSYEQYF. The CDR3 nucleotides read TGTGCCAGTAGCTCCCTTAGCGGGCCCTCCTACGAGCAGTACTTC.

The chain couples TRBV7-6 to TRBJ2-1; D is unclear. V was shortened by 5 bases and J by 12 bases, with 11 bases between the two germline ends. The CDR3 sequence is 11 residues long. Germline CDR1 reads SGHVS; CDR2 reads FNYEAQ. CDR3 sequence: CASSSRFGQFF. The DNA of the CDR3 is TGTGCCAGCAGCAGCAGGTTTGGGCAGTTCTTC.

This sequence joins TRBV6-1 and TRBJ1-4; TRBD1 might be the D (6 bases). V lost 2 bases and J 8 bases, leaving 15 bases between the germline ends. The CDR3 runs 15 residues. Germline lookup yields CDR1 MNHNS and CDR2 SASEGT. The CDR3 loop is CASSEPGESWEKLFF. DNA for the CDR3: TGTGCCAGCAGTGAACCAGGGGAGTCGTGGGAAAAACTGTTTTTT.

This clone was detected once. The J gene is TRBJ2-1, the V gene TRBV6-5; D possibly corresponds to TRBD1 (5 bases). CDR3 size: 15 residues. Trimming pared 2 bases from V and 2 bases from J, leaving 10 bases between. Germline loops: CDR1 MNHEY, CDR2 SVGAGI. The CDR3, as DNA: TGTGCCAGCAGTTACGAAGGGGCAGCCTACAATGAGCAGTTCTTC. This gives the protein CASSYEGAAYNEQFF.

The J gene is TRBJ2-1, the V gene TRBV7-6, with D perhaps TRBD2 (5 bases). Germline loops: CDR1 SGHVS, CDR2 FNYEAQ. The CDR3 contains 15 residues. V dropped 1 base and J dropped 8 bases, with 15 bases sitting between them. CDR3 amino acids: CASSLVGAGGHEQFF. The CDR3 coding sequence is TGTGCCAGCAGCTTAGTGGGCGCGGGCGGGCATGAGCAGTTCTTC. Looking up the rest from reference TRBV7-6 and TRBJ2-1 gives the full variable domain: GAGVSQSPRYKVTKRGQDVALRCDPISGHVSLYWYRQALGQGPEFLTYFNYEAQQDKSGLPNDRFSAERPEGSISTLTIQRTEQRDSAMYRCASSLVGAGGHEQFFGPGTRLTVL.

This chain joins TRBV10-3 and TRBJ1-1; 7 nucleotides match TRBD1. Germline V lookup: CDR1 ENHRY, CDR2 SYGVKD. This CDR3 comprises 14 residues. Losses at the gene ends were 2 bases for V and 5 bases for J; bases not matched to a gene: 5. The CDR3: CAISEEGATTEAFF. The CDR3 nucleotides read TGTGCCATCAGTGAGGAGGGGGCAACAACTGAAGCTTTCTTT.

The rearrangement uses TRBV6-2 or TRBV6-3 and TRBJ1-2; no reliable D call. This CDR3 has 11 amino acids. CDR1 is MNHEY, CDR2 SVGEGT, per germline. V gave up 4 bases and J gave up 7 bases, with 7 bases separating them. In DNA form, the CDR3 reads TGTGCCAGCAGTTCGAGTTTTGGCTACACCTTC. Its protein product is CASSSSFGYTF.

The rearrangement links TRBV7-2 to TRBJ2-7, with 10 positions matching TRBD2. Germline assignment: CDR1 SGHTA and CDR2 FQGNSA. CDR3 length: 14 amino acids. V was clipped by 3 bases and J by 3 bases; unmatched bases: 2. CDR3 nucleotides: TGTGCCAGCAGCTTCAAGCGGGAGGGCTACGAGCAGTACTTC. Its translation: CASSFKREGYEQYF. The variable domain in full, completed from reference TRBV7-2 and TRBJ2-7, reads GAGVSQSPSNKVTEKGKDVELRCDPISGHTALYWYRQSLGQGLEFLIYFQGNSAPDKSGLPSDRFSAERTGGSVSTLTIQRTQQEDSAVYLCASSFKREGYEQYFGPGTRLTVT.

In this sample, this clone turned up a few times. The chain employs TRBV15 and TRBJ2-7, with D perhaps matching TRBD1 (5 bases). V gave up 0 bases and J gave up 5 bases, with 14 bases separating them. Germline assignment: CDR1 LNHNV and CDR2 YYDKDF (reference sequence). The CDR3 covers 15 residues. The CDR3 spells CATSREQASLDEQYF. The CDR3, as DNA: TGTGCCACCAGCAGAGAACAGGCTTCCCTCGACGAGCAGTACTTC.

The rearrangement joins TRBV19 to TRBJ2-2, with 12 bases aligning to TRBD2. Trimming removed 11 bases from V and 6 bases from J; junction bases left unmatched: 16. Germline V gives CDR1 LNHDA, CDR2 SQIVND (reference sequence). CDR3 length equals 17 residues. CDR3 sequence (DNA): TGTGCCCGGCCGACTAGCGGGAGTAAGGAGGGGGCCGGGGAGCTGTTTTTT. It encodes CARPTSGSKEGAGELFF.

CDR3 amino acids: CASSLRAGEETQYF. CDR3 nucleotides: TGTGCCAGCAGCTTAAGAGCGGGGGAAGAGACCCAGTACTTC. V gene TRBV11-3 combines with J gene TRBJ2-5; 8 nucleotides line up with TRBD2. This CDR3 spans 14 amino acids. Germline CDR1 SGHNT, CDR2 YENEEA. V lost 2 bases, J lost 3 bases, and 2 bases stayed unmatched.